This note documents a single T cell receptor (beta chain) sequence. The CDR3 sequence is 14 residues long. The germline V and J ends were trimmed by 5 bases and 5 bases, with 12 bases remaining between them. Germline V gene sequence: CDR1 SGHTA, CDR2 FQGTGA. The data stem from a study of blood T cell repertoires in COVID-19. Clones were sequenced by immunoSEQ multiplex PCR, and TCRdb holds only the in-frame ones, with some missing. The table lists approximately 350,000 clones, around 82% of them singletons. The chain uses TRBV7-3 and TRBJ2-2; possibly TRBD1 for D (6 bases). The receptor was derived from a man in his thirties or forties with active or convalescent COVID-19. Sequencing used peripheral blood. The CDR3 DNA follows: TGTGCCAGCAGCCTCACAGGGTCTACCGGGGAGCTGTTTTTT. This gives the protein CASSLTGSTGELFF.